This TCR beta chain was obtained from a study of blood T cell repertoires in COVID-19. Study summary: Samples taken during acute and convalescent COVID-19 were collected in the United States, Italy and Spain.

In the source study's methods: It was from reference gene primer amplification that nucleated cell counts were estimated. Repertoires were generated with immunoSEQ multiplex PCR, while TCRdb's copy carries only in-frame clones and drops some. V, J and clone size derive from that table, while D and trimming were established from the DNA sequence. The sample records about 80,000 clones, more than 65% being singletons. This clone was counted once. The V end lost 5 bases, the J end lost 2 bases, and 10 bases lay between the germline ends. CDR3 length equals 14 residues. Germline V gene data show CDR1 as LNHNV and CDR2 as YYDKDF (reference sequence).

The sequence came from a man aged 80 or over with acute or convalescent COVID-19. Sequenced: peripheral blood. V and J are TRBV15 and TRBJ1-5; tentatively, D is TRBD1 (5 bases). The CDR3 reads CATSVGRGNQPQHF. In DNA form, the CDR3 reads TGTGCCACCAGCGTAGGCAGGGGCAATCAGCCCCAGCATTTT.